The present T cell receptor (beta chain) was sequenced within a study of cytomegalovirus exposure and HLA in healthy donors. Primers included in the PCR were 60 Vbeta and 13 Jbeta primers. The repertoire was sequenced with immunoSEQ multiplex PCR; TCRdb's copy has only in-frame clones and lacks some. The sample shows 150,000 to 200,000 clones, approximately 84% of them seen only once. Trimming left V 4 bases short and J 3 bases short, with 17 bases between. The CDR3 has 16 residues. The germline CDR1 and CDR2 sequences are SGHNT and YYREEE (reference sequence). Sequenced: PBMCs. The rearrangement uses TRBV5-4 and TRBJ2-4, with a weak D call TRBD2 (5 bases). The sequence came from a girl aged 5 to 17 in good health and CMV-seropositive. CDR3: CASSAFEGIGKNIQYF. CDR3 DNA sequence: TGTGCCAGCAGCGCGTTCGAGGGTATCGGCAAAAACATTCAGTACTTC.